This T cell receptor beta chain stems from a study of control samples from healthy donors and cancer patients (dated by TCRdb to 2020 to 2022). The CDR3 covers 16 residues, taking in both the cysteine and the phenylalanine. Only the CDR3 region is kept as DNA, spanning 48 bases read in frame from base 1. A distance of 13 bases separates the germline ends of V and J, which lose 4 bases and 0 bases respectively. CDR1 and CDR2, per the germline V gene (reference sequence), are SEHNR and FQNEAQ. Libraries came from the immunoSEQ multiplex PCR assay. TCRdb carries this immuneACCESS record with in-frame sequences only. Its versions omit some clonotypes, under half of them owing to an unresolved V gene in the studies checked, with the rest unexplained. Counted in this sample were 70,000 to 75,000 clones; around 92% of them appeared once. The ten largest clones add up to over 15% of the sample. With respect to this clone: Its cognate antigen has yet to be identified. Within one base of it there is no much larger clone, and no base qualities were kept.

The sequencing input was PBMCs. The TCR sequence derives from a man in his sixties with lung cancer. The chain couples TRBV7-9 to TRBJ2-1; 6 matching bases give a weak D call of TRBD2. The CDR3 region reads CASSSLAKSSYNEQFF. At the DNA level, the sequence is TGTGCCAGCAGCTCCCTAGCGAAGAGCTCCTACAATGAGCAGTTCTTC.